This TCR beta chain derives from a study of cytomegalovirus exposure and HLA in healthy donors. Looked up from germline, CDR1 is SGHVS and CDR2 is FQNEAQ. J was trimmed by 0 bases and V by 3 bases; bases with no gene match: 5. The CDR3 sequence is 16 residues long. Vbeta (60) and Jbeta (13) primers were used in the PCR. Data came from immunoSEQ multiplex PCR; TCRdb stores just in-frame clones and leaves some out. Among about 140,000 clones listed, over 70% were seen once. This sequence originates from a man in his forties in good health and CMV-seronegative. The rearrangement joins TRBV7-8 to TRBJ1-3, with 7 nucleotides matching TRBD1. Specimen: PBMCs. CDR3: CASSLGQSSSGNTIYF. For the CDR3, the DNA is TGTGCCAGCAGCTTGGGACAGTCGAGCTCTGGAAACACCATATATTTT.